This T cell receptor beta chain is drawn from a study of blood T cells in healthy people across ages. Study summary: The template switching approach captured approximately one barcoded beta molecule for every two T cells.

The CDR3 extends over 17 amino acids. Trimming at V came to 3 bases and at J to 2 bases, leaving 12 bases not matched to a gene. Germline V gene data show CDR1 as MGHRA and CDR2 as YSYEKL. Approximately 10 milliliters was the volume of peripheral blood drawn from each donor. Study-wide findings and caveats: Naive T cell percentage and TCR beta diversity correlated strongly.

In the case of this clonotype: The antigen remains unidentified.

Sample-barcoded 5' priming and a J-beta primer mix drove a second PCR of roughly 6 to 12 cycles. Every cDNA molecule bore a tag from a template-switch adaptor containing 12 random nucleotides. One entry per CDR3 protein, called by TCRdb with MiXCR from the 5' RACE reads. Among some 1.8 million distinct CDR3 sequences listed, approximately 40% were seen once. This TCR came from a human donor in good health. V and J are TRBV4-1 and TRBJ2-7; 8 bases align to TRBD1. Specimen: blood. Written as DNA, the CDR3 is TGCGCCAGCAGCCACCGAATCATGGGACAGGTGACCTACGAGCAGTACTTC. This sequence encodes CASSHRIMGQVTYEQYF.